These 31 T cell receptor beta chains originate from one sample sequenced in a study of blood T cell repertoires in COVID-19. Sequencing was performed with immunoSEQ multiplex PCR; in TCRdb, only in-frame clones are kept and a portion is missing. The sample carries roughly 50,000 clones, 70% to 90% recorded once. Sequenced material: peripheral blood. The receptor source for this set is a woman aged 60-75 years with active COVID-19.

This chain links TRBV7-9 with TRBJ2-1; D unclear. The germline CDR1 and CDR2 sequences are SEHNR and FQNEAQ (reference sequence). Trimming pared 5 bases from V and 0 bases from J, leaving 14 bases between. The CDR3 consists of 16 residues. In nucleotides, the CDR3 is TGTGCCAGCAGCCTATGGTCACTGAGCTCCTACAATGAGCAGTTCTTC. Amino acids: CASSLWSLSSYNEQFF.

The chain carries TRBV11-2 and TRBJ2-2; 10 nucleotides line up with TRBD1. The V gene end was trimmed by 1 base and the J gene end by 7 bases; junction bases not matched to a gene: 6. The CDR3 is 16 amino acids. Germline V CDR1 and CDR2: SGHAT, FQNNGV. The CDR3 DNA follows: TGTGCCAGCAGCTTAGGACGACAGGGGGCAAGCGGGGAGCTGTTTTTT. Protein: CASSLGRQGASGELFF.

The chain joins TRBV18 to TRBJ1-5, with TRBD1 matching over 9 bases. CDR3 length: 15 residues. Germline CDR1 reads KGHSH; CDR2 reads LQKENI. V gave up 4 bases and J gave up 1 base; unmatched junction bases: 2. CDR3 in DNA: TGTGCCAGCTCACGGGACAGGGCGAGCAATCAGCCCCAGCATTTT. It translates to CASSRDRASNQPQHF.

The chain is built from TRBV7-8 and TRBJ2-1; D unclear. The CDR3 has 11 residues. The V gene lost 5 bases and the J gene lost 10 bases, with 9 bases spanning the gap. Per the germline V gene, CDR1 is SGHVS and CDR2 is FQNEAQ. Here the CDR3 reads CASSQDTEQFF. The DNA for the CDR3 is TGTGCCAGCAGCCAAGACACGGAGCAGTTCTTC.

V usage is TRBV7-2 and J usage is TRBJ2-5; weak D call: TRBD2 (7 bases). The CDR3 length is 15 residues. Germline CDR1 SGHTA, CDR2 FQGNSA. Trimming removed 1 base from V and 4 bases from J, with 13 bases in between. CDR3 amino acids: CASSLGGGLRETQYF. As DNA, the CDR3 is TGTGCCAGCAGCTTAGGCGGGGGCCTCCGAGAGACCCAGTACTTC.

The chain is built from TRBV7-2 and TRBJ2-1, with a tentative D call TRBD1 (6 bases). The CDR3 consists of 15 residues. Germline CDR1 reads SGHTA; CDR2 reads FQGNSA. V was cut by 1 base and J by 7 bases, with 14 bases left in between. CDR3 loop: CASSLDWGRTNEQFF. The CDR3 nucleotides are TGTGCCAGCAGCTTAGACTGGGGGCGTACGAATGAGCAGTTCTTC.

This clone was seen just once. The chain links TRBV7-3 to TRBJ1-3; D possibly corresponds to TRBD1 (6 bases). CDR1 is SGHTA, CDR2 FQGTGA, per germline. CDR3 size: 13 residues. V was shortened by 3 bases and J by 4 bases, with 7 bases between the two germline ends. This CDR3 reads CASSFGQGNTIYF. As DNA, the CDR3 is TGTGCCAGCAGCTTCGGACAGGGAAACACCATATATTTT. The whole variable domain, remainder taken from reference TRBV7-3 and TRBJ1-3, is GAGVSQTPSNKVTEKGKYVELRCDPISGHTALYWYRQSLGQGPEFLIYFQGTGAADDSGLPNDRFFAVRPEGSVSTLKIQRTERGDSAVYLCASSFGQGNTIYFGEGSWLTVV.

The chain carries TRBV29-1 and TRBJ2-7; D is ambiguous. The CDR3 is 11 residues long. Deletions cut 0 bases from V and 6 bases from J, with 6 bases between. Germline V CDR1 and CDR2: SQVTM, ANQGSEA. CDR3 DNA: TGCAGCGTTGAAGAATTCGGCGAGCAGTACTTC. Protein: CSVEEFGEQYF.

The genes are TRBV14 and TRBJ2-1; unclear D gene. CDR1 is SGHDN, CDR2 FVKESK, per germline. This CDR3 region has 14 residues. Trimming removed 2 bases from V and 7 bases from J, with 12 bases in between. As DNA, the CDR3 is TGTGCCAGCAGCCAACTAAAGACTCAGAATGAGCAGTTCTTC. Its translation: CASSQLKTQNEQFF.

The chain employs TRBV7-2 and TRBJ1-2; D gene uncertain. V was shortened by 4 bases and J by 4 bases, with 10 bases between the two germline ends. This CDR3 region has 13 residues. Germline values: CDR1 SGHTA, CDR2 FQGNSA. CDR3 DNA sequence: TGTGCCAGCAGCTCAACGGTCGGCTATGGCTACACCTTC. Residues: CASSSTVGYGYTF. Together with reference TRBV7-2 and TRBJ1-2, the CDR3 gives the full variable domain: GAGVSQSPSNKVTEKGKDVELRCDPISGHTALYWYRQSLGQGLEFLIYFQGNSAPDKSGLPSDRFSAERTGGSVSTLTIQRTQQEDSAVYLCASSSTVGYGYTFGSGTRLTVV.

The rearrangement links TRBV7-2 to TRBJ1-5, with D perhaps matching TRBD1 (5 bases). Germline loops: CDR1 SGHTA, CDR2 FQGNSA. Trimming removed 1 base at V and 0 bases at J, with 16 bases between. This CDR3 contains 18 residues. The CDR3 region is CASSLGRGGPYSNQPQHF. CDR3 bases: TGTGCCAGCAGCTTAGGACGCGGGGGACCCTATAGCAATCAGCCCCAGCATTTT.

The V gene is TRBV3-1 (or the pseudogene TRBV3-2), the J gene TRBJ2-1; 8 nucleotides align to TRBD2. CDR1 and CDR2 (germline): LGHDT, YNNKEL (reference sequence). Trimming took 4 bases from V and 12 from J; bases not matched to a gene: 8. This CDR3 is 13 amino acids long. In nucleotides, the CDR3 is TGTGCCAGCAGCCCCGGGGGGGGATATGGGCAGTTCTTC. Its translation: CASSPGGGYGQFF.

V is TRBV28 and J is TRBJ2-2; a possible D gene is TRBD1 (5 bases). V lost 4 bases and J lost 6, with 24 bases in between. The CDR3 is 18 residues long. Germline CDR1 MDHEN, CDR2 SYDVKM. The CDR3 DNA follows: TGTGCCAGCAGTTCGTCCTACCTAAGGGGCAAGTATGCCGGGGAGCTGTTTTTT. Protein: CASSSSYLRGKYAGELFF.

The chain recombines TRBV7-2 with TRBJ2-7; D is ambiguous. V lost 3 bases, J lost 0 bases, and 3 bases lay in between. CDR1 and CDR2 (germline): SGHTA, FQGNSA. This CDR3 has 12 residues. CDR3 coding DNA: TGTGCCAGCAGCTTGAGCTCCTACGAGCAGTACTTC. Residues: CASSLSSYEQYF. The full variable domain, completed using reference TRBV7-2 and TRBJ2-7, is GAGVSQSPSNKVTEKGKDVELRCDPISGHTALYWYRQSLGQGLEFLIYFQGNSAPDKSGLPSDRFSAERTGGSVSTLTIQRTQQEDSAVYLCASSLSSYEQYFGPGTRLTVT.

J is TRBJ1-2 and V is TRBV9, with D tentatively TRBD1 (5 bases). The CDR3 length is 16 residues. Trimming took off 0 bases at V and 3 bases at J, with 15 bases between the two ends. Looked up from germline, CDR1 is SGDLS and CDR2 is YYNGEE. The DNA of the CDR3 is TGTGCCAGCAGCGTAGGTTCGGGGGGATTAGACTATGGCTACACCTTC. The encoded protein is CASSVGSGGLDYGYTF.

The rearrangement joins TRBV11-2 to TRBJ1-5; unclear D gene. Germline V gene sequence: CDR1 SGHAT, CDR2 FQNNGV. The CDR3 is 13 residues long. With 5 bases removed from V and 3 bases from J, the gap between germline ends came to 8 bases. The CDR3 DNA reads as TGTGCCAGCAGCGTCGGGGTCAATCAGCCCCAGCATTTT. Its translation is CASSVGVNQPQHF.

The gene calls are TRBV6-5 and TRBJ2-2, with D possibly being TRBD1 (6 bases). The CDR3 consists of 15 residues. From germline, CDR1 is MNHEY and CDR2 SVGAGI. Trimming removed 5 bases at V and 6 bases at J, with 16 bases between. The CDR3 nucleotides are TGTGCCAGCAGTCTGGAGCCAGGGGCGCCCGGGGAGCTGTTTTTT. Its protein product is CASSLEPGAPGELFF.

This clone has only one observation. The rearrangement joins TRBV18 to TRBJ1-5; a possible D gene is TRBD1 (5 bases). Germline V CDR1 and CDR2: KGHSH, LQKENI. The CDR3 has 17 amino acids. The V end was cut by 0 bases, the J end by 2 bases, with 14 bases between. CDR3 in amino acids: CASSPPQGGNGNQPQHF. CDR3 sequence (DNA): TGTGCCAGCTCACCACCCCAGGGCGGTAATGGCAATCAGCCCCAGCATTTT. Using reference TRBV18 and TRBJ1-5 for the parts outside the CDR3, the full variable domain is NAGVMQNPRHLVRRRGQEARLRCSPMKGHSHVYWYRQLPEEGLKFMVYLQKENIIDESGMPKERFSAEFPKEGPSILRIQQVVRGDSAAYFCASSPPQGGNGNQPQHFGDGTRLSIL.

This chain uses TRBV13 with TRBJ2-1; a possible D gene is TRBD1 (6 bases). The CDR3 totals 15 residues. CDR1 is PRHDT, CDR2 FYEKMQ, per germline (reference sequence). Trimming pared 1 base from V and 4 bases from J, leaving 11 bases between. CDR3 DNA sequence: TGTGCCAGCAGCTTAGCGGTGACAGGTTACAATGAGCAGTTCTTC. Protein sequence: CASSLAVTGYNEQFF.

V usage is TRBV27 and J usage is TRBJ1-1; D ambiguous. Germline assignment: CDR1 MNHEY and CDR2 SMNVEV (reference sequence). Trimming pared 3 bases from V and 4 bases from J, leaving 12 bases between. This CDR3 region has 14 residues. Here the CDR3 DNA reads TGTGCCAGCAGTTTCTACCAGGAAGGCACTGAAGCTTTCTTT. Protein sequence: CASSFYQEGTEAFF.

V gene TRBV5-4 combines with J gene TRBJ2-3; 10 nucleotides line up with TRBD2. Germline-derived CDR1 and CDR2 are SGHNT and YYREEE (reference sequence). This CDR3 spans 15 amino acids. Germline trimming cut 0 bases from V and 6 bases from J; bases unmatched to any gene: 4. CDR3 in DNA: TGTGCCAGCAGCTTGGCTAGCGGGGGCGCGGATACGCAGTATTTT. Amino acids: CASSLASGGADTQYF.

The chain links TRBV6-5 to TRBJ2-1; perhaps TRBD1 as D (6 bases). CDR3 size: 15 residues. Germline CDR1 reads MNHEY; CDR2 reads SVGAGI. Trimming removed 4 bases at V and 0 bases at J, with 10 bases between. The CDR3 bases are TGTGCCAGCAGTTCTACAGGGAGCTCCTACAATGAGCAGTTCTTC. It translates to CASSSTGSSYNEQFF.

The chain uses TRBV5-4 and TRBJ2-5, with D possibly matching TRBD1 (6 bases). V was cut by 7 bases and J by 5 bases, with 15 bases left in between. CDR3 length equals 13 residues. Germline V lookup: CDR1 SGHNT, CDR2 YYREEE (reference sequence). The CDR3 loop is CASHWGPGETQYF. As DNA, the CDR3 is TGTGCCAGCCACTGGGGGCCCGGGGAGACCCAGTACTTC.

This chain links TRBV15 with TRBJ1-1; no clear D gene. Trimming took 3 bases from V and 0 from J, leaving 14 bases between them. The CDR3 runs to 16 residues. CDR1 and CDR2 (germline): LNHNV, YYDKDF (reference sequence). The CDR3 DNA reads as TGTGCCACCAGCAGGATGGCAATCTCCATGAACACTGAAGCTTTCTTT. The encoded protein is CATSRMAISMNTEAFF. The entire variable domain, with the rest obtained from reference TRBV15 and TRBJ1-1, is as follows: DAMVIQNPRYQVTQFGKPVTLSCSQTLNHNVMYWYQQKSSQAPKLLFHYYDKDFNNEADTPDNFQSRRPNTSFCFLDIRSPGLGDTAMYLCATSRMAISMNTEAFFGQGTRLTVV.

CDR3 amino acids: CASSQDSGYPYEQYF. CDR3 bases: TGTGCCAGCAGCCAAGATTCGGGGTATCCCTACGAGCAGTACTTC. The J gene is TRBJ2-7, the V gene TRBV14; D might be TRBD2 (5 bases). The CDR3 contains 15 residues. V dropped 0 bases and J dropped 2 bases, with 11 bases sitting between them. In germline, CDR1 is SGHDN, CDR2 FVKESK.

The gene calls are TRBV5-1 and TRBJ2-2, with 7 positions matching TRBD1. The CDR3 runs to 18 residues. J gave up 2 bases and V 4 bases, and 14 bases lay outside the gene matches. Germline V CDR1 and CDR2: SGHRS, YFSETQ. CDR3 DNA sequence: TGCGCCAGCAGCAATTGGGGATCCGGGACAGAAAACACCGGGGAGCTGTTTTTT. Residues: CASSNWGSGTENTGELFF. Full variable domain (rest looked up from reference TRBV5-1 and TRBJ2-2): KAGVTQTPRYLIKTRGQQVTLSCSPISGHRSVSWYQQTPGQGLQFLFEYFSETQRNKGNFPGRFSGRQFSNSRSEMNVSTLELGDSALYLCASSNWGSGTENTGELFFGEGSRLTVL.

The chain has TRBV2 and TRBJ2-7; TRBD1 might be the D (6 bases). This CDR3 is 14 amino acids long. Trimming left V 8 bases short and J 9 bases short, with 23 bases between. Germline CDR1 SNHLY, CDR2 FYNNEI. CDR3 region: CASGYSGGGPRQYF. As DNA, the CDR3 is TGTGCCAGCGGTTATAGTGGGGGCGGCCCTAGGCAGTACTTC.

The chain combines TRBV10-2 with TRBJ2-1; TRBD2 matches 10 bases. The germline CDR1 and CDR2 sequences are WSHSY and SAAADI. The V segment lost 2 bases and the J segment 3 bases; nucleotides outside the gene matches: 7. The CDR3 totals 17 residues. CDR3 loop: CASSEPGLAVNYNEQFF. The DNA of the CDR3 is TGCGCCAGCAGTGAGCCCGGACTAGCGGTGAACTACAATGAGCAGTTCTTC.

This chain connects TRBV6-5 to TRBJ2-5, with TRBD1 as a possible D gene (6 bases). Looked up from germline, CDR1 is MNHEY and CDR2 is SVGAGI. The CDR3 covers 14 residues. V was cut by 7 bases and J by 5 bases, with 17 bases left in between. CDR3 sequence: CASTHLGQGETQYF. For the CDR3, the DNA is TGTGCCAGCACCCACCTCGGGCAGGGGGAGACCCAGTACTTC.

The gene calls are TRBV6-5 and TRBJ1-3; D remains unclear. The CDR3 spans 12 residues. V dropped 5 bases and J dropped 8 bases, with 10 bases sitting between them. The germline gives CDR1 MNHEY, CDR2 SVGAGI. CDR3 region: CASSPGLDTIYF. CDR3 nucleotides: TGTGCCAGCAGTCCCGGGTTGGACACCATATATTTT.

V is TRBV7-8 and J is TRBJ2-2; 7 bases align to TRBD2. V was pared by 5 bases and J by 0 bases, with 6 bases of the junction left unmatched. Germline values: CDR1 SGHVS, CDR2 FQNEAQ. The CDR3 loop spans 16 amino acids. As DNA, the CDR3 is TGTGCCAGCAGCCAAAATAGCGGGCCGAACACCGGGGAGCTGTTTTTT. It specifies CASSQNSGPNTGELFF.